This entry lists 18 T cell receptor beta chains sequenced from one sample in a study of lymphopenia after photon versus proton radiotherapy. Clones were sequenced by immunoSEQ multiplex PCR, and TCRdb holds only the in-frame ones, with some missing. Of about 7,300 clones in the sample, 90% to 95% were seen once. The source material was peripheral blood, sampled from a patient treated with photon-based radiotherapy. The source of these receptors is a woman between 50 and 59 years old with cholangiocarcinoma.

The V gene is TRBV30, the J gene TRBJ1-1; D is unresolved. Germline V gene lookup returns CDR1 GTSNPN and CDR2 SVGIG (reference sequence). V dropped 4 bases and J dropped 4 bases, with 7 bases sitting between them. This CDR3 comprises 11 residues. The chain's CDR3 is CAWTVGTEAFF. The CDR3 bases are TGTGCCTGGACCGTAGGCACTGAAGCTTTCTTT.

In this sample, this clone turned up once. The CDR3 is CSAPFTEAFF. The CDR3 DNA reads TGCAGTGCGCCATTCACTGAAGCTTTCTTT. The genes are TRBV20-1 and TRBJ1-1; no clear D gene. Germline CDR1 and CDR2: DFQATT and SNEGSKA (reference sequence). This CDR3 comprises 10 residues. V lost 6 bases to trimming and J lost 4 bases, with 6 bases between them.

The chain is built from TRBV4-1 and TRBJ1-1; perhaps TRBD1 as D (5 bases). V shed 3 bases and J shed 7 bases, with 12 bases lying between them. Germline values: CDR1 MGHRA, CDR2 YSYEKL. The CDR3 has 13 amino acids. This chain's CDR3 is CASSQSGFSEAFF. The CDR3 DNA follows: TGCGCCAGCAGCCAGTCAGGGTTCAGTGAAGCTTTCTTT.

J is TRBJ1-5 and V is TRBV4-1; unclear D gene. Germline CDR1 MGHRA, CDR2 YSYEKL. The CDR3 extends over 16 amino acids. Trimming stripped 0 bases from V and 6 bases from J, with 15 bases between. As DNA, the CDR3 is TGCGCCAGCAGCCAAGATCTGAGAAGGAGTGGTCAGCCCCAGCATTTT. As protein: CASSQDLRRSGQPQHF.

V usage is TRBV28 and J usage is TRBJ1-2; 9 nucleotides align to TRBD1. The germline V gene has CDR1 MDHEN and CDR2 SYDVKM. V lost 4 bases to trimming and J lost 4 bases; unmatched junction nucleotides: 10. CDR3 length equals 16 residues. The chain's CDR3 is CASSSKGTGFFYGYTF. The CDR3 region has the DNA TGTGCCAGCAGTTCTAAGGGGACAGGGTTTTTCTATGGCTACACCTTC.

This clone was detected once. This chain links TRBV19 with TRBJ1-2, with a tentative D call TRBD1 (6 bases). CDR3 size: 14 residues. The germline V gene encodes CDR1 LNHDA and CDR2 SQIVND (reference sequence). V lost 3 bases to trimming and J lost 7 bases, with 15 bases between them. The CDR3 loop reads CASSILGGRFGYTF. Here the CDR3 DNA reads TGTGCCAGTAGTATTCTCGGGGGCAGGTTTGGCTACACCTTC.

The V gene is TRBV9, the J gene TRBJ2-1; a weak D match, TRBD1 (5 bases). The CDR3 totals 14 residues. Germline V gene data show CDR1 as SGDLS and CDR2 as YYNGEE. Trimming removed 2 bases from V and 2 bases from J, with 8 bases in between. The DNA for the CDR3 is TGTGCCAGCAGCGTGGGGCACACCTACAATGAGCAGTTCTTC. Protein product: CASSVGHTYNEQFF.

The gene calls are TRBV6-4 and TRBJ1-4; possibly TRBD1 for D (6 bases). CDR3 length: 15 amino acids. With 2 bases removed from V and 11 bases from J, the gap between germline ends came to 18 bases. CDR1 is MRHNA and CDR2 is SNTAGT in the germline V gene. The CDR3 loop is CASSDLRQEGVKLFF. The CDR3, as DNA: TGTGCCAGCAGTGACCTCCGCCAAGAGGGGGTTAAACTGTTTTTT.

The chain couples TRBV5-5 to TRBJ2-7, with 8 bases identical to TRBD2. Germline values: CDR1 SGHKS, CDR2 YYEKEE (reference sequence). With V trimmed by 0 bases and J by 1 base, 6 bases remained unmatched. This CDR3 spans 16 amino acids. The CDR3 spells CASSLELRLASYEQYF. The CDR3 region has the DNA TGTGCCAGCAGCTTGGAGTTAAGACTAGCGTCCTACGAGCAGTACTTC.

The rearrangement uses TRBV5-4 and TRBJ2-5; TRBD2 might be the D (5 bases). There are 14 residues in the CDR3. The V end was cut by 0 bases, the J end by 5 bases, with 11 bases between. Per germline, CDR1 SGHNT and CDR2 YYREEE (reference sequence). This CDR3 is CASSLAGQRETQYF. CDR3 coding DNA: TGTGCCAGCAGCTTGGCCGGGCAGCGGGAGACCCAGTACTTC.

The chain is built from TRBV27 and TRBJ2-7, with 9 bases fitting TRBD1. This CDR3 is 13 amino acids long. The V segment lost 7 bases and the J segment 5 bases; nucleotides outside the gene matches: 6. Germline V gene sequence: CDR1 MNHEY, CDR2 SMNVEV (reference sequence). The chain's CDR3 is CASKKQGANEQYF. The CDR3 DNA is TGTGCCAGCAAGAAACAGGGGGCAAACGAGCAGTACTTC.

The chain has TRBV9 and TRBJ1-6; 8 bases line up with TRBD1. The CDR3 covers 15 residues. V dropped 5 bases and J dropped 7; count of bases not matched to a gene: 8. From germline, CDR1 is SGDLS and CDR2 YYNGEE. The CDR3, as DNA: TGTGCCAGCAGTCCCGGGACAGGCAACAATTCACCCCTCCACTTT. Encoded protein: CASSPGTGNNSPLHF.

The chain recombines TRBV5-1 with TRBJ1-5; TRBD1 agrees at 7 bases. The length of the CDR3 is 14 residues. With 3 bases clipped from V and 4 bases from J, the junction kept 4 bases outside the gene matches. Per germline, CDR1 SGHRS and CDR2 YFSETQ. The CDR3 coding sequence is TGCGCCAGCAGCTGGGGGACAGAGAATCAGCCCCAGCATTTT. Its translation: CASSWGTENQPQHF.

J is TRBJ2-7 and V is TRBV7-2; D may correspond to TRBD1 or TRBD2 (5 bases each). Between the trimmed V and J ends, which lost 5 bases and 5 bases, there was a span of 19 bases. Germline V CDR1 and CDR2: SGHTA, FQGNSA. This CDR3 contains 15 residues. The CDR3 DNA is TGTGCCAGCAGCCCCTATCGAGGGCCAGGGAACGAGCAGTACTTC. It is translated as CASSPYRGPGNEQYF.

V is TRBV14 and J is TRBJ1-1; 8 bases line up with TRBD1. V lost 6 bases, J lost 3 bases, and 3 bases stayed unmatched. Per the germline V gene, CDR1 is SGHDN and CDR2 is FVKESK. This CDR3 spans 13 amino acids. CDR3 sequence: CASSQTGDTEAFF. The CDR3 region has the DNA TGTGCCAGCAGTCAGACAGGGGACACTGAAGCTTTCTTT.

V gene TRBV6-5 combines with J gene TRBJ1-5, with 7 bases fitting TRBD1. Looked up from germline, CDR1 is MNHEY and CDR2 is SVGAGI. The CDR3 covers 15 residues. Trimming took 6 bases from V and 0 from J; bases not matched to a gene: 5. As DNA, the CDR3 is TGTGCCAGCAGACAAACAGGGGATAGCAATCAGCCCCAGCATTTT. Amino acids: CASRQTGDSNQPQHF.

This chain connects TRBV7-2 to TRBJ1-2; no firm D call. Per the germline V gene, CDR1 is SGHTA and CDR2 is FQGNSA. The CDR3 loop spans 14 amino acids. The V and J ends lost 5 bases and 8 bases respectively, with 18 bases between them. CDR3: CASSQSSRSEGYTF. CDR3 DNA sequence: TGTGCCAGCAGCCAATCTAGCCGAAGTGAGGGCTACACCTTC.

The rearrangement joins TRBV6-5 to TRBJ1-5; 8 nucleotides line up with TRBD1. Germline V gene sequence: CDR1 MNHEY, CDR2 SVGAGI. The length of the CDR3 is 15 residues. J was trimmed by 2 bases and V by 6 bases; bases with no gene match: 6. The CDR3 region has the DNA TGTGCCAGCAGCTTCAGGGGGCCGGGCAATCAGCCCCAGCATTTT. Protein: CASSFRGPGNQPQHF.